The clone carrying this TCR beta chain came up many times. The CDR3 is made up of 13 amino acids. V trimming: 3 bases; J trimming: 5 bases; junction bases outside the gene matches: 4. CDR1 is MNHEY, CDR2 SMNVEV, per germline (reference sequence). TCRdb reprocessed the 5' RACE reads via MiXCR and lists one record per CDR3 protein. The sample has some 220,000 distinct CDR3 sequences, roughly a tenth seen once; the top ten hold around 3%. The sample is drawn from a study of CD8 T cells in ankylosing spondylitis. The V call is TRBV27, the J call TRBJ2-7; 7 bases agree with TRBD2. Sequencing used blood, either unsorted or a sorted T cell fraction (not recorded which). This clonotype was obtained from a male donor with ankylosing spondylitis or in good health (not recorded which). The DNA of the CDR3 is TGTGCCAGCAGTTTTATCCGGGGGGACGAGCAGTACTTC. Its protein is CASSFIRGDEQYF.